This record covers a single T cell receptor beta chain. This specimen includes other DNA sequences encoding the same CDR3. How the authors handled the data: Amplification of reference gene primers provided the estimated nucleated cell counts. Using immunoSEQ multiplex PCR, the repertoire was profiled, and TCRdb retains in-frame clones only, with some absent. V and J calls and clone size are those listed in that table; D and trimming were worked out from the DNA. Of approximately 62,000 clones listed, more than 80% are singletons. The record originates from a study of blood T cell repertoires in COVID-19. Study-wide background: PBMCs, B-cell-depleted T cells, or T cells provided the cDNA or gDNA that made up the material.

The clonotype comes from a man in his 60s with acute or convalescent COVID-19. The material sequenced was peripheral blood.

The CDR3 sequence: CASSFDRAKGYTF. The DNA of the CDR3 is TGTGCCAGCAGCTTTGACAGGGCGAAGGGCTACACCTTC. The J gene is TRBJ1-2, the V gene TRBV5-6, with 7 bases matching TRBD1. The CDR3 has 13 amino acids. Germline lookup yields CDR1 SGHDT and CDR2 YYEEEE. V was clipped by 2 bases and J by 8 bases; unmatched bases: 6.